What follows are 30 T cell receptor beta chains derived from one specimen sequenced in a study of blood T cell repertoires in COVID-19. Only in-frame clones appear in the TCRdb table, and some are missing; sequencing was by immunoSEQ multiplex PCR. The sample carries under 250,000 clones, 70% to 90% recorded once. The specimen was peripheral blood. Source of these receptors: a woman in her forties with acute or convalescent COVID-19.

V gene TRBV29-1 combines with J gene TRBJ1-1; a weak D match, TRBD1 (6 bases). Germline CDR1 and CDR2: SQVTM and ANQGSEA. V was clipped by 4 bases and J by 3 bases, with 12 bases between them. The CDR3 spans 13 residues. CDR3 sequence: CSVAPGDYTEAFF. The CDR3 region has the DNA TGCAGCGTTGCCCCAGGGGATTACACTGAAGCTTTCTTT.

The chain links TRBV7-9 to TRBJ1-1; D may be TRBD1 (6 bases). This CDR3 contains 14 residues. With 7 bases removed from V and 8 bases from J, the gap between germline ends came to 20 bases. The germline V gene has CDR1 SEHNR and CDR2 FQNEAQ (reference sequence). CDR3 coding DNA: TGTGCCAGCACCGAGGCCGGGATCGGGACAGAAGCTTTCTTT. This sequence encodes CASTEAGIGTEAFF.

Written as DNA, the CDR3 is TGTGCCAGCAGTTACTACTACGGGGAACTTAACTATGGCTACACCTTC. Translated: CASSYYYGELNYGYTF. V is TRBV6-5 and J is TRBJ1-2, with D unclear. The V and J ends lost 1 base and 1 base respectively, with 13 bases between them. Germline V gives CDR1 MNHEY, CDR2 SVGAGI. The CDR3 contains 16 residues.

The chain joins TRBV20-1 to TRBJ2-5; 9 bases agree with TRBD2. This CDR3 region has 15 residues. Germline trimming cut 3 bases from V and 2 bases from J; bases unmatched to any gene: 7. Germline CDR1 is DFQATT and CDR2 is SNEGSKA (reference sequence). The CDR3 DNA sequence: TGCAGTGCTAGTAGTGCGGGGGGGTCTCAAGAGACCCAGTACTTC. Its protein is CSASSAGGSQETQYF.

The V gene is TRBV9, the J gene TRBJ2-2; the D is unclear. V lost 4 bases to trimming and J lost 2 bases, with 12 bases between them. Germline assignment: CDR1 SGDLS and CDR2 YYNGEE. The CDR3 length is 15 residues. CDR3 nucleotides: TGTGCCAGCAGCCAGGCCAGGTTCAACACCGGGGAGCTGTTTTTT. Residues: CASSQARFNTGELFF.

The chain links TRBV19 to TRBJ2-1; 8 bases align to TRBD2. J was trimmed by 11 bases and V by 6 bases; bases with no gene match: 9. Per the germline V gene, CDR1 is LNHDA and CDR2 is SQIVND (reference sequence). The CDR3 is made up of 13 amino acids. CDR3 in DNA: TGTGCCAGTAGAAATAGCGGGGCTAGACAGCAGTTCTTC. It is translated as CASRNSGARQQFF.

This clone appeared once. J is TRBJ1-1 and V is TRBV29-1; D perhaps matches TRBD1 (6 bases). Germline V gene sequence: CDR1 SQVTM, CDR2 ANQGSEA. V lost 3 bases, J lost 1 base, and 15 bases lay in between. The CDR3 is 15 amino acids. The CDR3 spells CSVDLPRTANTEAFF. The DNA of the CDR3 is TGCAGCGTTGACCTCCCTCGGACAGCGAACACTGAAGCTTTCTTT.

The CDR3 region is CASSQDKAGGKTQYF. DNA for the CDR3: TGTGCCAGCAGCCAAGATAAAGCGGGGGGGAAGACCCAGTACTTC. This chain connects TRBV3-1 (or the pseudogene TRBV3-2) to TRBJ2-5; 10 bases are shared with TRBD2. Trimming removed 0 bases from V and 6 bases from J; junction bases left unmatched: 4. Germline CDR1 is LGHDT and CDR2 is YNNKEL (reference sequence). This CDR3 spans 15 amino acids.

The rearrangement links TRBV10-2 to TRBJ2-4; TRBD2 aligns across 8 bases. The V gene end was trimmed by 3 bases and the J gene end by 6 bases; junction bases not matched to a gene: 7. Germline V gene sequence: CDR1 WSHSY, CDR2 SAAADI. This CDR3 has 15 residues. CDR3 protein: CASSDPGTSGNIQYF. The CDR3 DNA is TGCGCCAGCAGTGATCCCGGGACTAGTGGAAACATTCAGTACTTC.

The chain combines TRBV5-6 with TRBJ1-2; 8 positions agree with TRBD1. This CDR3 has 14 amino acids. The V gene's germline CDR1 is SGHDT and CDR2 YYEEEE. The junction had 5 bases not matched to a gene; V was cut back by 2 bases and J by 5 bases. The CDR3 sequence: CASSFVQGGYGYTF. As DNA, the CDR3 is TGTGCCAGCAGCTTCGTACAGGGGGGGTATGGCTACACCTTC.

This chain links TRBV7-2 with TRBJ1-6; D is undetermined. This CDR3 has 14 amino acids. Deletions cut 3 bases from V and 11 bases from J, with 14 bases between. Germline V lookup: CDR1 SGHTA, CDR2 FQGNSA. CDR3 nucleotides: TGTGCCAGCAGCTTCGTACAGCCTGTCGCACCCCTCCACTTT. This translates into CASSFVQPVAPLHF.

The chain employs TRBV7-3 and TRBJ1-2, with a weak D call TRBD1 (5 bases). Looked up from germline, CDR1 is SGHTA and CDR2 is FQGTGA. This CDR3 comprises 14 residues. Trimming removed 1 base at V and 2 bases at J, with 8 bases between. Written as DNA, the CDR3 is TGTGCCAGCAGCTTAAGTCCAGGGAACTATGGCTACACCTTC. Translating gives CASSLSPGNYGYTF.

The CDR3 coding sequence is TGCGCCAGCATGACGGAGGGGGCGACCGGGGAGCTGTTTTTT. It translates to CASMTEGATGELFF. V gene TRBV5-1 combines with J gene TRBJ2-2; D might be TRBD1 (7 bases). CDR1 SGHRS and CDR2 YFSETQ come from the germline V gene. The ends were cut back, 6 bases at V and 5 bases at J, with 14 bases in the middle. This CDR3 comprises 14 residues.

This chain joins TRBV20-1 and TRBJ1-1; TRBD1 matches at 8 bases. V was clipped by 5 bases and J by 3 bases; unmatched bases: 8. The germline V gene encodes CDR1 DFQATT and CDR2 SNEGSKA (reference sequence). The length of the CDR3 is 14 residues. The CDR3 region has the DNA TGCAGTGCTCGTGGGACAGGAGGCTACACTGAAGCTTTCTTT. Its translation: CSARGTGGYTEAFF.

The rearrangement joins TRBV6-5 to TRBJ1-5; 9 nucleotides match TRBD1. Trimming cost V 8 bases and J 6 bases; bases outside gene matches: 8. The CDR3 has 14 residues. Germline-derived CDR1 and CDR2 are MNHEY and SVGAGI. The CDR3 bases are TGTGCCAGCGGGCGGGACAGGGCCGGTCAGCCCCAGCATTTT. It codes for CASGRDRAGQPQHF.

This clone was counted a few times. The chain has TRBV2 and TRBJ2-7, with TRBD1 matching over 8 bases. The CDR3 is 14 amino acids. Looked up from germline, CDR1 is SNHLY and CDR2 is FYNNEI. V was clipped by 5 bases and J by 2 bases; unmatched bases: 5. DNA of the CDR3: TGTGCCAGCAGTTCCCAGGGGGCGGCCTACGAGCAGTACGTC. Its translation is CASSSQGAAYEQYV.

The chain links TRBV4-1 to TRBJ1-2; D call uncertain. The CDR3 spans 14 residues. The V and J ends lost 0 bases and 0 bases respectively, with 5 bases between them. Germline values: CDR1 MGHRA, CDR2 YSYEKL. The CDR3 DNA reads TGCGCCAGCAGCCAAGAATCTTCTAACTATGGCTACACCTTC. Amino acid sequence: CASSQESSNYGYTF.

The V gene is TRBV11-2, the J gene TRBJ1-5; D is possibly TRBD1 (5 bases). Trimming removed 1 base from V and 0 bases from J, with 10 bases in between. This CDR3 comprises 16 residues. Germline V lookup: CDR1 SGHAT, CDR2 FQNNGV. CDR3 amino acids: CASSLGRGLSNQPQHF. CDR3 bases: TGTGCCAGCAGCTTAGGAAGGGGACTTAGCAATCAGCCCCAGCATTTT.

The CDR3 DNA sequence: TGCGCCAGCAGCATCTTGGACAGGGCCCCCACCTTC. It specifies CASSILDRAPTF. The V call is TRBV5-1, the J call TRBJ1-2, with 8 bases matching TRBD1. Germline lookup yields CDR1 SGHRS and CDR2 YFSETQ. With 4 bases clipped from V and 13 bases from J, the junction kept 9 bases outside the gene matches. This CDR3 comprises 12 residues. The variable domain in full, completed from reference TRBV5-1 and TRBJ1-2, reads KAGVTQTPRYLIKTRGQQVTLSCSPISGHRSVSWYQQTPGQGLQFLFEYFSETQRNKGNFPGRFSGRQFSNSRSEMNVSTLELGDSALYLCASSILDRAPTFGSGTRLTVV.

The CDR3 sequence is CASSIGGYSGNTIYF. The CDR3 DNA reads as TGTGCCAGCAGCATAGGGGGCTACTCTGGAAACACCATATATTTT. This chain uses TRBV5-4 with TRBJ1-3, with 7 bases matching TRBD1. The CDR3 is made up of 15 amino acids. V lost 4 bases and J lost 0; bases outside the gene matches: 4. The V gene's germline CDR1 is SGHNT and CDR2 YYREEE (reference sequence).

This sequence joins TRBV7-2 and TRBJ2-1; 14 bases are shared with TRBD2. The CDR3 runs to 19 residues. Trimming took 5 bases from V and 5 from J; bases not matched to a gene: 14. Germline CDR1 is SGHTA and CDR2 is FQGNSA. In nucleotides, the CDR3 is TGTGCCAGCAGCCTAGATGGACTAGCGGGGGGTCGACCTAACAATGAGCAGTTCTTC. The encoded protein is CASSLDGLAGGRPNNEQFF. The whole variable domain, filled in from reference TRBV7-2 and TRBJ2-1, reads GAGVSQSPSNKVTEKGKDVELRCDPISGHTALYWYRQSLGQGLEFLIYFQGNSAPDKSGLPSDRFSAERTGGSVSTLTIQRTQQEDSAVYLCASSLDGLAGGRPNNEQFFGPGTRLTVL.

The chain uses TRBV7-2 and TRBJ2-2; 8 nucleotides agree with TRBD1. Germline lookup yields CDR1 SGHTA and CDR2 FQGNSA. There are 14 residues in the CDR3. Trimming took 8 bases from V and 5 from J; bases not matched to a gene: 7. CDR3 residues: CASHRTGSTGELFF. CDR3 bases: TGTGCCAGCCACCGGACAGGGAGTACCGGGGAGCTGTTTTTT.

The V call is TRBV21-1, the J call TRBJ1-1; TRBD1, as called in the table, went unchecked against the DNA. TRBV21-1 is a pseudogene segment. This CDR3 is 19 amino acids long. The CDR3 coding sequence is TGTGCCAGCAGCAAAGTTGCCCCTCCGTGCCCCGGACAGGGGGCAGGAGCTTTCTTT. It yields the protein CASSKVAPPCPGQGAGAFF.

The chain employs TRBV6-4 and TRBJ2-2, with D possibly TRBD1 on 5 matching bases. Per germline, CDR1 MRHNA and CDR2 SNTAGT. Between the trimmed V and J ends, which lost 3 bases and 3 bases, there was a span of 5 bases. This CDR3 comprises 13 residues. In nucleotides, the CDR3 is TGTGCCAGCAGTGAACAGGACACCGGGGAGCTGTTTTTT. Translating it yields CASSEQDTGELFF.

The CDR3 DNA reads as TGTGCCAGCAGCTTAGCTGGAGGACAGGGCTATGGCTACACCTTC. Translated: CASSLAGGQGYGYTF. This chain links TRBV7-2 with TRBJ1-2; 8 bases match TRBD1. Germline lookup yields CDR1 SGHTA and CDR2 FQGNSA. The trim removed 0 bases at V and 4 bases at J, leaving 4 bases unmatched. The CDR3 extends over 15 amino acids.

This chain connects TRBV19 to TRBJ2-2; the D is unclear. This CDR3 spans 14 amino acids. Germline CDR1 and CDR2: LNHDA and SQIVND (reference sequence). V lost 4 bases and J lost 2, with 8 bases in between. As DNA, the CDR3 is TGTGCCAGTAGTACCCAGTTAAACACCGGGGAGCTGTTTTTT. Its protein product is CASSTQLNTGELFF. The whole variable domain, remainder taken from reference TRBV19 and TRBJ2-2, is DGGITQSPKYLFRKEGQNVTLSCEQNLNHDAMYWYRQDPGQGLRLIYYSQIVNDFQKGDIAEGYSVSREKKESFPLTVTSAQKNPTAFYLCASSTQLNTGELFFGEGSRLTVL.

The J gene is TRBJ1-2, the V gene TRBV5-1, with a tentative D call TRBD1 (6 bases). Germline values: CDR1 SGHRS, CDR2 YFSETQ. Trimming shortened V by 0 bases and J by 2 bases, and 8 bases separated the two germline ends. The CDR3 loop spans 14 amino acids. Here the CDR3 reads CASSLGGQNYGYTF. The CDR3 DNA is TGCGCCAGCAGCTTGGGGGGGCAGAACTATGGCTACACCTTC.

Only a few counts were recorded for this clone. The chain carries TRBV6-5 and TRBJ1-2; TRBD1 aligns across 9 bases. Germline-derived CDR1 and CDR2 are MNHEY and SVGAGI. The CDR3 spans 13 residues. The V and J ends lost 6 bases and 7 bases, in that order; junction bases with no gene match: 6. CDR3 DNA sequence: TGTGCCAGCAGACCACAGGGGGCGCTTGGCTACACCTTC. This gives the protein CASRPQGALGYTF.

This rearrangement joins TRBV7-6 to TRBJ1-3; no clear D. Per the germline V gene, CDR1 is SGHVS and CDR2 is FNYEAQ. This CDR3 is 15 amino acids long. V lost 1 base and J lost 4, with 11 bases in between. The CDR3 coding sequence is TGTGCCAGCAGCTTAGGGAGGGCTTGGGGAAACACCATATATTTT. This gives the protein CASSLGRAWGNTIYF.

J is TRBJ2-5 and V is TRBV30; D is possibly TRBD2 (6 bases). Trimming stripped 5 bases from V and 4 bases from J, with 17 bases between. This CDR3 has 14 residues. The germline V gene has CDR1 GTSNPN and CDR2 SVGIG (reference sequence). CDR3 nucleotide sequence: TGTGCCTGGGCAAAAACCGGGACTGCAGAGACCCAGTACTTC. Its protein is CAWAKTGTAETQYF.